The entry below gives a single TCR beta chain sequence along with its context. Its antigen is not identified. This entry is derived from a study of cytomegalovirus exposure and HLA in healthy donors. General study findings and limits: Later analysis indicated greater clonal expansion among HLA-associated TCR beta chains than among equally common other chains. Apparent HLA restriction characterized most CMV-associated TCR beta chains in a later analysis. TCR beta chains numbering under 200 were designated cytomegalovirus-associated. In a later analysis, around 18,000 TCR beta sequences were associated with HLA alleles at 0.05 false discovery rate.

Trimming removed 8 bases from V and 0 bases from J, with 9 bases in between. This CDR3 is built from 13 residues. Germline V CDR1 and CDR2: SGHTA, FQGTGA. Amplification used 60 Vbeta primers and 13 Jbeta primers. The assay was immunoSEQ multiplex PCR, and TCRdb's table has in-frame clones only and misses some. Seen here are 65,000 to 80,000 clones, under 80% observed once, and the top ten hold 7.5% to 9.5%. The TCR comes from a man in his forties in good health and CMV-seropositive. This chain connects TRBV7-3 to TRBJ2-3, with D hard to call. The material sequenced was PBMCs. The CDR3 sequence is CASGGTSTDTQYF. For the CDR3, the DNA is TGTGCCAGCGGCGGAACCAGCACAGATACGCAGTATTTT.